This T cell receptor beta chain was recorded in a study of human T cells and chemical hapten exposure. Time point in this sample: pre-sensitization, week 0. As to treatment: therapeutic diphenylcyclopropenone sensitization with weekly scalp DPC. TCRdb processed the RACE reads anew with MiXCR; each CDR3 protein has one entry. The sample holds fewer than 300,000 distinct CDR3 sequences, about 9.4% seen once. This clonotype has a handful of counts. Looked up from germline, CDR1 is MGHRA and CDR2 is YSYEKL. V dropped 2 bases and J dropped 5 bases, with 25 bases sitting between them. This CDR3 spans 19 amino acids.

This sequence originates from a woman in her thirties or forties with alopecia areata. Some clones in this sample may be carry-over from other donors' samples. The chain combines TRBV4-1 with TRBJ2-1; weak D call: TRBD2 (6 bases). The source was whole blood, collected in connection with sensitization to the hapten diphenylcyclopropenone (DPC). The CDR3 DNA reads TGCGCCAGCAGCCAAAGGGCTAGGAGGGAAATACGTATTCACAATGAGCAGTTCTTC. Protein product: CASSQRARREIRIHNEQFF.